The rows below give T cell receptor beta chains drawn from one sample of a study of immune evolution from preneoplasia to lung adenocarcinoma. TCRdb's copy holds only in-frame clones and misses some; the assay was immunoSEQ multiplex PCR. Among approximately 26,000 clones listed, less than 80% were seen once. The sequenced sample was FFPE invasive lung adenocarcinoma tissue. The receptors come from a person aged 55 to 70 with invasive lung adenocarcinoma. Some clones in this sample may be carry-over from other donors' samples. Both conserved end residues are part of each CDR3. Fields, in order: J gene, D gene, V gene, clone size, CDR3 protein, CDR3 DNA. D genes are given only for firm matches. A row's size may be missing; if present it is once, few, many or a size class.

>TRBJ2-7|.|TRBV30|.
CAWRRLPRYEQYF
TGTGCCTGGAGGCGCCTCCCCCGCTACGAGCAGTACTTC
>TRBJ2-5|TRBD1|TRBV5-4|once
CASSLGQGKTQYF
TGTGCCAGCAGCTTGGGACAGGGAAAGACCCAGTACTTC
>TRBJ1-2|.|TRBV29-1|.
CSVLTAIANYGYTF
TGCAGCGTTTTAACAGCCATAGCTAACTATGGCTACACCTTC
>TRBJ2-5|.|TRBV19|.
CASSISPGPGGETQYF
TGTGCCAGTAGTATCTCTCCCGGACCAGGTGGAGAGACCCAGTACTTC
>TRBJ2-3|.|TRBV7-2|.
CASSRDGSTDTQYF
TGTGCCAGCAGCCGCGATGGGAGCACAGATACGCAGTATTTT
>TRBJ1-5|.|TRBV4-1|few
CASSQDSAENQPQHF
TGCGCCAGCAGCCAAGATTCGGCCGAGAATCAGCCCCAGCATTTT
>TRBJ1-4|.|TRBV7-6|.
CASSFRDRGEKLFF
TGTGCCAGCAGCTTTAGGGATAGAGGTGAAAAACTGTTTTTT
>TRBJ2-3|.|TRBV29-1|once
CSVGGGAVGTDTQYF
TGCAGCGTTGGAGGGGGGGCTGTTGGCACAGATACGCAGTATTTT
>TRBJ1-4|.|TRBV29-1|.
CSVSNHGRPKLFF
TGCAGCGTTTCAAACCATGGCCGGCCAAAACTGTTTTTT
>TRBJ1-1|.|TRBV27|.
CASSSTGKPVGLNTEAFF
TGTGCCAGCAGTTCCACAGGGAAACCGGTAGGGTTGAACACTGAAGCTTTCTTT
>TRBJ1-2|TRBD1|TRBV7-2|.
CASSPGTGARFGYTF
TGTGCCAGCAGCCCTGGTACAGGGGCGCGGTTTGGCTACACCTTC
>TRBJ1-1|.|TRBV6-6|.
CASSPPGNMNTEAFF
TGTGCCAGCAGCCCCCCGGGTAACATGAACACTGAAGCTTTCTTT
>TRBJ2-2|.|TRBV5-4|.
CASSLLDGTEELFF
TGTGCCAGCAGCTTGTTGGACGGAACCGAGGAGCTGTTTTTT
>TRBJ2-7|.|TRBV27|.
CASREGSHEQYF
TGTGCCAGCAGAGAGGGGAGCCACGAGCAGTACTTC
>TRBJ1-1|.|TRBV28|.
CASSFLGGMNTEAFF
TGTGCCAGCAGTTTTTTGGGGGGAATGAACACTGAAGCTTTCTTT
>TRBJ2-2|TRBD1|TRBV18|once
CASSPGQGATGELFF
TGTGCCAGCTCACCAGGACAGGGGGCCACCGGGGAGCTGTTTTTT
>TRBJ1-5|.|TRBV7-2|.
CASSLDSQPQHF
TGTGCCAGCAGCTTAGACAGTCAGCCCCAGCATTTT
>TRBJ2-3|.|TRBV12-5|.
CASGPKASGAVSDTQYF
TGTGCTAGTGGTCCAAAAGCTTCGGGAGCCGTTTCCGATACGCAGTATTTT
>TRBJ2-5|.|TRBV18|few
CASSPEASGETQYF
TGTGCCAGCTCACCAGAGGCAAGTGGAGAGACCCAGTACTTC
>TRBJ2-7|.|TRBV7-2|.
CASSLLVGLGGSSYEQYF
TGTGCCAGCAGCTTATTAGTGGGTCTCGGGGGAAGCTCCTACGAGCAGTACTTC
>TRBJ1-2|TRBD1|TRBV5-4|few
CASRDRRTGAADGYTF
TGTGCCAGCAGAGACCGACGGACAGGGGCAGCGGATGGCTACACCTTC
>TRBJ1-5|.|TRBV16|.
CASSQSTGNQPQHF
TGTGCCAGCAGCCAATCGACAGGCAATCAGCCCCAGCATTTT
>TRBJ2-5|TRBD1|TRBV5-4|.
CASGRQGAETQYF
TGTGCCAGCGGACGACAGGGGGCAGAGACCCAGTACTTC
>TRBJ2-7|TRBD2|TRBV4-1|.
CASSPLAGALYEQYF
TGCGCCAGCAGCCCATTAGCGGGAGCTCTCTACGAGCAGTACTTC
>TRBJ1-5|.|TRBV10-3|.
CAISRGGDGNQPQHF
TGTGCCATCTCCAGAGGGGGAGACGGCAATCAGCCCCAGCATTTT
>TRBJ2-2|.|TRBV5-1|.
CASSTTSGGVGELFF
TGCGCCAGCAGCACGACTTCCGGGGGAGTCGGGGAGCTGTTTTTT
>TRBJ2-2|.|TRBV11-3|.
CASSPAGGKVGELFF
TGTGCCAGCAGCCCCGCAGGGGGGAAGGTCGGGGAGCTGTTTTTT